A selection of T cell receptor beta chains follows, all from one sample in a study of human T cells and chemical hapten exposure. TCRdb re-analysed the RACE reads in MiXCR, keeping a single row per CDR3 protein. Of roughly 250,000 distinct CDR3 sequences in the sample, 7.5% to 9% were seen once. The material sequenced was whole blood, taken in connection with sensitization to the hapten diphenylcyclopropenone (DPC). Every receptor here comes from a woman between 40 and 55 years old with alopecia areata. Some clones in this sample may be carry-over from other donors' samples. Both conserved end residues are part of each CDR3. The order of the fields is D gene, J gene, clone size, V gene, CDR3 DNA, CDR3 protein. A D gene is named only where the DNA matches it firmly. Rows give clone size only sometimes, using once, few, many, or a class for an expanded clone.

D gene: NA
J gene: TRBJ2-4
clone size: NA
V gene: TRBV20-1
CDR3 DNA: TGCAGTGCATCGGACCCCCGCCTAGCCAAAAACATTCAGTACTTC
CDR3 protein: CSASDPRLAKNIQYF

D gene: TRBD1
J gene: TRBJ1-2
clone size: NA
V gene: TRBV7-2
CDR3 DNA: TGTGCCAGCAGCCCAGGACAGGGGGAGTATGGCTACACCTTC
CDR3 protein: CASSPGQGEYGYTF

D gene: NA
J gene: TRBJ2-2
clone size: few
V gene: TRBV5-1
CDR3 DNA: TGCGCCAGCAGCTTGTCCCGCGGGGAGCTGTTTTTT
CDR3 protein: CASSLSRGELFF

D gene: NA
J gene: TRBJ1-2
clone size: NA
V gene: TRBV7-2
CDR3 DNA: TGTGCCAGCAGCTTAGCGCGCGGGGGCTACGGTAACTATGGCTACACCTTC
CDR3 protein: CASSLARGGYGNYGYTF

D gene: NA
J gene: TRBJ2-4
clone size: NA
V gene: TRBV10-3
CDR3 DNA: TGTGCCATCAGTGAGGGCCTGACCGCCAAAAACATTCAGTACTTC
CDR3 protein: CAISEGLTAKNIQYF

D gene: NA
J gene: TRBJ2-2
clone size: few
V gene: TRBV4-1
CDR3 DNA: TGCGCCAGCAGCCCCCAGGGGAATCGGAACACCGGGGAGCTGTTTTTT
CDR3 protein: CASSPQGNRNTGELFF

D gene: NA
J gene: TRBJ1-2
clone size: many
V gene: TRBV12-3/TRBV12-4
CDR3 DNA: TGTGCCAGCAGTTGGGACCGTAGCTATGGCTACACCTTC
CDR3 protein: CASSWDRSYGYTF

D gene: NA
J gene: TRBJ1-2
clone size: few
V gene: TRBV5-1
CDR3 DNA: TGCGCCAGCAGCTTTAATTCTCAGGCAGGGTCTGGCTACACCTTC
CDR3 protein: CASSFNSQAGSGYTF

D gene: NA
J gene: TRBJ2-5
clone size: many
V gene: TRBV7-9
CDR3 DNA: TGTGCCAGCAGCTCCTTTATGGCGGTTCAAGAGACCCAGTACTTC
CDR3 protein: CASSSFMAVQETQYF

D gene: NA
J gene: TRBJ2-7
clone size: many
V gene: TRBV18
CDR3 DNA: TGTGCCAGCTCACCCAAGGGGCAACTACGAGAGCAGTACTTC
CDR3 protein: CASSPKGQLREQYF

D gene: TRBD1
J gene: TRBJ1-1
clone size: few
V gene: TRBV29-1
CDR3 DNA: TGCAGCGTTGGACGGACAGGGGGAGGCATAGGGGCTGAAGCTTTCTTT
CDR3 protein: CSVGRTGGGIGAEAFF

D gene: TRBD2
J gene: TRBJ2-2
clone size: few
V gene: TRBV5-5
CDR3 DNA: TGTGCCAGCAGCTTATCACCTAGCGGGACCGGGGAGCTGTTTTTT
CDR3 protein: CASSLSPSGTGELFF

D gene: TRBD1
J gene: TRBJ1-6
clone size: many
V gene: TRBV15
CDR3 DNA: TGTGCCACCAGCGCGGGACAGGGGGACTATAATTCACCCCTCCACTTT
CDR3 protein: CATSAGQGDYNSPLHF

D gene: NA
J gene: TRBJ2-1
clone size: few
V gene: TRBV7-8
CDR3 DNA: TGTGCCAGCAGCTTAGGTGTGCGTGATGAGGGGATTGAGCAGTTCTTC
CDR3 protein: CASSLGVRDEGIEQFF

D gene: NA
J gene: TRBJ2-2
clone size: NA
V gene: TRBV7-2
CDR3 DNA: TGTGCCAGCGGTGGACAGACCGGGGAGCTGTTTTTT
CDR3 protein: CASGGQTGELFF

D gene: TRBD2
J gene: TRBJ2-2
clone size: few
V gene: TRBV7-8
CDR3 DNA: TGTGCCAGCAGCTGGATCAGCGGGAGCCGGGGCACCGGGGAGCTGTTTTTT
CDR3 protein: CASSWISGSRGTGELFF

D gene: TRBD2
J gene: TRBJ2-3
clone size: NA
V gene: TRBV13
CDR3 DNA: TGTGCCAGCAGCTTAGTCACTAGCGGGAGGAGGACAGATACGCAGTATTTT
CDR3 protein: CASSLVTSGRRTDTQYF

D gene: NA
J gene: TRBJ2-4
clone size: NA
V gene: TRBV18
CDR3 DNA: TGTGCCAGCTCACAGGGAGCCAAAAACATTCAGTACTTC
CDR3 protein: CASSQGAKNIQYF

D gene: NA
J gene: TRBJ2-7
clone size: NA
V gene: TRBV7-6
CDR3 DNA: TGTGCCAGCAGCTTAGAACAGGGTCCCTACGAGCAGTACTTC
CDR3 protein: CASSLEQGPYEQYF

D gene: NA
J gene: TRBJ2-7
clone size: NA
V gene: TRBV9
CDR3 DNA: TGTGCCAGCAGCGTAGCTACAGGGTCCTACGAGCAGTACTTC
CDR3 protein: CASSVATGSYEQYF

D gene: NA
J gene: TRBJ2-4
clone size: NA
V gene: TRBV19
CDR3 DNA: TGTGCCAGTAGTATGAGGCGGGGATTCAAAAACATTCAGTACTTC
CDR3 protein: CASSMRRGFKNIQYF

D gene: NA
J gene: TRBJ2-2
clone size: NA
V gene: TRBV12-3/TRBV12-4
CDR3 DNA: TGTGCCAGCAGTTTCCACAGCAACACCGGGGAGCTGTTTTTT
CDR3 protein: CASSFHSNTGELFF